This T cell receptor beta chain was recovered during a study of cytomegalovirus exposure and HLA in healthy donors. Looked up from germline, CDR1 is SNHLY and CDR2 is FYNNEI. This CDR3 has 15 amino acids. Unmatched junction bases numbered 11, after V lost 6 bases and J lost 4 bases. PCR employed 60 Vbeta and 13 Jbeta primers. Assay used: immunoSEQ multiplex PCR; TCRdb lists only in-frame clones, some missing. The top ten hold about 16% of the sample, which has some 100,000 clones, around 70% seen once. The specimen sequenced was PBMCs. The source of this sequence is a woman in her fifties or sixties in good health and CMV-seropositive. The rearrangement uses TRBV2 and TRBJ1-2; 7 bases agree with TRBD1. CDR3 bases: TGTGCCAGCAGCCTTTTGAAGGGGGCTACCTATGGCTACACCTTC. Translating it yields CASSLLKGATYGYTF.